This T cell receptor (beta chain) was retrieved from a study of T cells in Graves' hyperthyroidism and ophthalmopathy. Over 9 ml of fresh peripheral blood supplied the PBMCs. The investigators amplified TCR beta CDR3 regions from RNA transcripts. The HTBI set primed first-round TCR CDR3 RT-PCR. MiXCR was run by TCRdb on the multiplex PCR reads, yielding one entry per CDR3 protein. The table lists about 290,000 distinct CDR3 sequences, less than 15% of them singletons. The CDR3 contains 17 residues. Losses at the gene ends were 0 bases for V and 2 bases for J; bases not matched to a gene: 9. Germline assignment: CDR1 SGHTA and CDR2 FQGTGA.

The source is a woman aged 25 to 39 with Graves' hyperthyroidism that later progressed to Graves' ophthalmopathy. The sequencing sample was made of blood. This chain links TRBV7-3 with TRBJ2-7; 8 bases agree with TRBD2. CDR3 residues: CASSLTGAGASAYEQYF. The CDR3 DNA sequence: TGTGCCAGCAGCTTAACAGGAGCGGGAGCATCCGCCTACGAGCAGTACTTC.